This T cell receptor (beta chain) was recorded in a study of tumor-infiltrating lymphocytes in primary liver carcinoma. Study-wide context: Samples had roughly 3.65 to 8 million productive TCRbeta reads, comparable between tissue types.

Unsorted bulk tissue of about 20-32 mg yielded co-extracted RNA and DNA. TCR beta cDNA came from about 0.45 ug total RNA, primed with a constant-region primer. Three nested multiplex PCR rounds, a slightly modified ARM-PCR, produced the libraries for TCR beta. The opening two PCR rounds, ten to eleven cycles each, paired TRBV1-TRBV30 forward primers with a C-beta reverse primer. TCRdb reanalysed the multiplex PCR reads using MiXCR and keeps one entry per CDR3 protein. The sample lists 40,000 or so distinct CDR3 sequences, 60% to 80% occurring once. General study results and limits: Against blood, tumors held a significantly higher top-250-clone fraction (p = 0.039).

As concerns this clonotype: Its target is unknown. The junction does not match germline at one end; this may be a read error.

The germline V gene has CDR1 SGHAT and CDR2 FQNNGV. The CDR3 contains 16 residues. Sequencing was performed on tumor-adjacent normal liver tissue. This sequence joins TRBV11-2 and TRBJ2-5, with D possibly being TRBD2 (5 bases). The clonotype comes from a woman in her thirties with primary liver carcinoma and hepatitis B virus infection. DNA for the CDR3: TGTGCCAGCAGTACAAGAACAGAGGGCGCGAAAGAGACCCAGTATTTC. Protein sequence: CASSTRTEGAKETQYF.